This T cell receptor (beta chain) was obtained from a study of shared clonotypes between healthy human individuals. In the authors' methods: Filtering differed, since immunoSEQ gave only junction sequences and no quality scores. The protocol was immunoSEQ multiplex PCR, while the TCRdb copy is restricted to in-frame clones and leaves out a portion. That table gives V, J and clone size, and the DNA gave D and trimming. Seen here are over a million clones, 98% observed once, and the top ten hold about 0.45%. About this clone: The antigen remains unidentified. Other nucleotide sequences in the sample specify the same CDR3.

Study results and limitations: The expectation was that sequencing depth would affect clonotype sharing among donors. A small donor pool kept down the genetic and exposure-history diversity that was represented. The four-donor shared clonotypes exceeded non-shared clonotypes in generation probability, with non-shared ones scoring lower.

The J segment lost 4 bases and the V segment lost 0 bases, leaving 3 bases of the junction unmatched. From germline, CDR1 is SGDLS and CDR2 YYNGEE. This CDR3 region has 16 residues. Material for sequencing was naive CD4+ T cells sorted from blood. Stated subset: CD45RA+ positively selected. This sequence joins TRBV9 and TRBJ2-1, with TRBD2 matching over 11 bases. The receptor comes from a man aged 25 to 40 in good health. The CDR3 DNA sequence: TGTGCCAGCAGCGTAGCGGGACTAGCGGTTTACAATGAGCAGTTCTTC. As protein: CASSVAGLAVYNEQFF.